The 6 T cell receptor beta chains reported below all come from one sample, sequenced in a study of blood T cells in healthy people across ages. With a J-beta primer mix and a sample-barcoded 5' primer, a second PCR ran about 7 to 12 cycles. MiXCR, run by TCRdb on the 5' RACE reads, gives a single entry per CDR3 protein. The sample consists of roughly 640,000 distinct CDR3 sequences, 25% to 35% of them appearing once. The source material was blood. Every receptor here comes from a woman of 80 years or more in good health.

This clonotype was seen at least ten times. The chain links TRBV20-1 to TRBJ1-2; 8 positions match TRBD1. Germline V gene lookup returns CDR1 DFQATT and CDR2 SNEGSKA (reference sequence). The CDR3 consists of 15 residues. The V and J ends lost 3 bases and 3 bases, in that order; junction bases with no gene match: 9. CDR3 in DNA: TGCAGTGCTAGTCCCCGTGGGACAGGCTACTATGGCTACACCTTC. It encodes CSASPRGTGYYGYTF.

The chain employs TRBV20-1 and TRBJ1-5, with a weak D call TRBD1 (6 bases). Per the germline V gene, CDR1 is DFQATT and CDR2 is SNEGSKA (reference sequence). V was trimmed by 5 bases and J by 4 bases, leaving 15 bases between them. This CDR3 comprises 14 residues. The CDR3 DNA is TGCAGTGCTCGAGGGAGGGGGGGGAATCAGCCCCAGCATTTT. Translated, it gives CSARGRGGNQPQHF.

This clonotype has ten or more counts. The chain links TRBV4-1 to TRBJ2-5, with 7 bases that match TRBD2. The CDR3 is made up of 15 amino acids. The germline CDR1 and CDR2 sequences are MGHRA and YSYEKL. J gave up 5 bases and V 0 bases, and 6 bases lay outside the gene matches. The CDR3 sequence is CASSQDGGGEETQYF. CDR3 DNA: TGCGCCAGCAGCCAAGATGGTGGGGGGGAGGAGACCCAGTACTTC.

This clonotype was recorded at least ten times. The chain carries TRBV27 and TRBJ2-1; weak D call: TRBD1 (6 bases). The CDR3 runs to 14 residues. Trimming took 5 bases from V and 4 from J, leaving 12 bases between them. Germline V gene lookup returns CDR1 MNHEY and CDR2 SMNVEV (reference sequence). CDR3 residues: CASSTGTLYNEQFF. The DNA of the CDR3 is TGTGCCAGCAGTACCGGGACACTTTACAATGAGCAGTTCTTC.

This clonotype was found many times. The rearrangement links TRBV7-8 to TRBJ2-7, with a possible D match to TRBD2 (6 bases). Trimming stripped 0 bases from V and 3 bases from J, with 15 bases between. CDR3 size: 16 residues. CDR1 is SGHVS, CDR2 FQNEAQ, per germline. CDR3 sequence reads: CASSLAAGRGIYEQYF. The DNA of the CDR3 is TGTGCCAGCAGCTTAGCGGCGGGAAGGGGCATCTACGAGCAGTACTTC.

The chain joins TRBV27 to TRBJ2-3; D is perhaps TRBD1 or TRBD2 (5 bases each). V was pared by 0 bases and J by 4 bases, with 11 bases between. The germline V gene encodes CDR1 MNHEY and CDR2 SMNVEV (reference sequence). This CDR3 contains 15 residues. DNA for the CDR3: TGTGCCAGCAGTTTATCGGGACGGGACGCAGATACGCAGTATTTT. It codes for CASSLSGRDADTQYF.